This T cell receptor (beta chain) came from a study of T cells after yellow fever vaccination. The 5'RACE template-switching step produced TCR cDNA and added a universal primer site and UMIs. MiXCR was run by TCRdb on the 5' RACE reads, yielding one entry per CDR3 protein. The sample lists around 30,000 distinct CDR3 sequences; more than 5% were seen once. Whole-study results and caveats: Clones that expanded after primary vaccination mostly reappeared after the booster (roughly 97% CD4, 88% CD8). Abundant clonotypes from the bulk population could contaminate FACS-sorted repertoires. The secondary response showed a weaker magnitude and a faster peak, day 5 versus 15.

The CDR3 is made up of 13 amino acids. In germline, CDR1 is MNHEY, CDR2 SVGAGI. With 0 bases removed from V and 7 bases from J, the gap between germline ends came to 9 bases. This clonotype was seen ten or more times. Its cognate antigen is unknown. The J gene is TRBJ1-1, the V gene TRBV6-5; TRBD1 might be the D (5 bases). This receptor was obtained from a young man who received the YFV17D yellow fever vaccine. This specimen consisted of CD8+ T cells sorted from PBMCs, obtained 10 days after the yellow fever booster vaccination. The chain's CDR3 is CASSYSQGGEAFF. The CDR3 DNA reads TGTGCCAGCAGTTACTCCCAGGGTGGTGAAGCTTTCTTT.